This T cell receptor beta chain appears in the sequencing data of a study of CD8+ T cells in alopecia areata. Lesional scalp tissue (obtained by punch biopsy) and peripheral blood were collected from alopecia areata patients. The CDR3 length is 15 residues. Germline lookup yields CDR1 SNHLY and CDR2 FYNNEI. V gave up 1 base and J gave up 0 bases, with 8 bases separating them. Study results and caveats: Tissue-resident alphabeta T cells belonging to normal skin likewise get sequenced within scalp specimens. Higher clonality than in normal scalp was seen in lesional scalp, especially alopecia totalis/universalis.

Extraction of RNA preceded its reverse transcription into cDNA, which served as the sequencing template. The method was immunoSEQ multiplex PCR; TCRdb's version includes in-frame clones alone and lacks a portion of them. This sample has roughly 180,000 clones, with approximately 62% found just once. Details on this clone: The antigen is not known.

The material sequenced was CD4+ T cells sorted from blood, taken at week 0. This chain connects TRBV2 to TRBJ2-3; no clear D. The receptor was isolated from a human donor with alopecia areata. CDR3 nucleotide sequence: TGTGCCAGCAGTGAAGGCAGCTTTAGCACAGATACGCAGTATTTT. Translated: CASSEGSFSTDTQYF.